The T cell receptor (beta chain) under discussion was sequenced for a study of neurological immune-mediated disorders. Findings and caveats of the study: There was no clinical or MRI feature that was associated with the multiple sclerosis repertoire cluster.

The cDNA came from 5'RACE, which used 10-nucleotide random UMIs. TCRdb re-analysed the 5' RACE reads in MiXCR, keeping a single row per CDR3 protein. The sample lists under 75,000 distinct CDR3 sequences, about 5.2% occurring once. Germline values: CDR1 DFQATT, CDR2 SNEGSKA (reference sequence). The CDR3 spans 15 residues. Trimming took 0 bases from V and 3 from J; bases not matched to a gene: 5. This clonotype was counted many times. Antigen: not known. From 2 million PBMCs stored at -80 C, the unsorted libraries were generated. This TCR derives from a human donor with multiple sclerosis. The donor label of this sample is uncertain. The chain couples TRBV20-1 to TRBJ1-3; 7 positions agree with TRBD1. Sequencing was done on a sample of PBMCs. CDR3 sequence (DNA): TGCAGTGCTAGAGATGAGACAGGGAGTGGAAACACCATATATTTT. Translation gives CSARDETGSGNTIYF.